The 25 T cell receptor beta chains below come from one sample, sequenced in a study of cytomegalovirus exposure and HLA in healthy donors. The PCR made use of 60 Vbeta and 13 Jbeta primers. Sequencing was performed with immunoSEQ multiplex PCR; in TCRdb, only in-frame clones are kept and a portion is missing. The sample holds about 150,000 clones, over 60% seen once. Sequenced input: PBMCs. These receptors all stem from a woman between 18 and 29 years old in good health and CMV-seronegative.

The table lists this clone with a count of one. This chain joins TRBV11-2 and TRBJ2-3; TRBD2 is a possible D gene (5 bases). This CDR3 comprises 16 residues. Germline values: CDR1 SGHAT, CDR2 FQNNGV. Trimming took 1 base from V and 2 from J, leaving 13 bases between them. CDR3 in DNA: TGTGCCAGCAGCTTAGTAGCCAGGACTGACACAGATACGCAGTATTTT. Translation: CASSLVARTDTDTQYF.

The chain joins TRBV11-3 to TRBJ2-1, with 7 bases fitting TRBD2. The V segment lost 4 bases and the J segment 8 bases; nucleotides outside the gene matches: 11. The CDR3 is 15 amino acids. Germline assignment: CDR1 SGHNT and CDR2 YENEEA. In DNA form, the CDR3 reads TGTGCCAGCAGCTCGCGGGGAGGGCCCCCCCATGAGCAGTTCTTC. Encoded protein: CASSSRGGPPHEQFF.

The CDR3, as DNA: TGCGCCAGCAGCCAATATAGGTTGCAGGGTGGTCAGCCCCAGCATTTT. It is translated as CASSQYRLQGGQPQHF. V is TRBV4-1 and J is TRBJ1-5; tentatively, D is TRBD1 (5 bases). The CDR3 contains 16 residues. CDR1 is MGHRA, CDR2 YSYEKL, per germline. The V end was cut by 2 bases, the J end by 6 bases, with 17 bases between.

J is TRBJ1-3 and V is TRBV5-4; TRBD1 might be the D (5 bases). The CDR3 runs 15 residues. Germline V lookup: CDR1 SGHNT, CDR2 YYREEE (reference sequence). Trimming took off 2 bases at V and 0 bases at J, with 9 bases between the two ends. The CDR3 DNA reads TGTGCCAGCAGCTTAGACAGAGACTCTGGAAACACCATATATTTT. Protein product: CASSLDRDSGNTIYF. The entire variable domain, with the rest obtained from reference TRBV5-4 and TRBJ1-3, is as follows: ETGVTQSPTHLIKTRGQQVTLRCSSQSGHNTVSWYQQALGQGPQFIFQYYREEENGRGNFPPRFSGLQFPNYSSELNVNALELDDSALYLCASSLDRDSGNTIYFGEGSWLTVV.

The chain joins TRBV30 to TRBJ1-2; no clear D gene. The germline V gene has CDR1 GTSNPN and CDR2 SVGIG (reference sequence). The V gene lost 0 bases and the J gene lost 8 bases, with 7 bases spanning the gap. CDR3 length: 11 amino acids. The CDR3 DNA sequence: TGTGCCTGGAGTGTACGGTACGGCTACACCTTC. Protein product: CAWSVRYGYTF.

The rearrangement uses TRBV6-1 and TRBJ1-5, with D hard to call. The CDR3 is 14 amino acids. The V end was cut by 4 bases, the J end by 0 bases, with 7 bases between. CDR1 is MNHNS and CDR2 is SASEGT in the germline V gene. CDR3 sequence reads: CASSGEFSNQPQHF. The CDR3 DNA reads TGTGCCAGCAGTGGAGAATTTAGCAATCAGCCCCAGCATTTT.

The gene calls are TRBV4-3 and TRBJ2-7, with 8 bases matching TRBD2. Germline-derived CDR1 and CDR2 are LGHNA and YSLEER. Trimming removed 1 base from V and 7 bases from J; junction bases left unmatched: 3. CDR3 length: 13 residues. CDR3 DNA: TGCGCCAGCAGCCAAGCCCCGGGGGGGGAGCAGTACTTC. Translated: CASSQAPGGEQYF.

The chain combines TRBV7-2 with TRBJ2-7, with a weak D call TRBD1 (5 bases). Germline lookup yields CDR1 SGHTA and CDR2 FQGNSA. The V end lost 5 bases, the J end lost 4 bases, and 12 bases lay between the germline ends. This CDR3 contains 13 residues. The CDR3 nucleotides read TGTGCCAGCAGCGAAGGGGTATTTTACGAGCAGTACTTC. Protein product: CASSEGVFYEQYF.

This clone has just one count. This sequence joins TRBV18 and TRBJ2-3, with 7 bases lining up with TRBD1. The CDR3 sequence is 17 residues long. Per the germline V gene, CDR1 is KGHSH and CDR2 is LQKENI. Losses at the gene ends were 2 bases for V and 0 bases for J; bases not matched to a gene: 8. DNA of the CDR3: TGTGCCAGCTCACCAGGACACGGGACAGATAGCACAGATACGCAGTATTTT. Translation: CASSPGHGTDSTDTQYF.

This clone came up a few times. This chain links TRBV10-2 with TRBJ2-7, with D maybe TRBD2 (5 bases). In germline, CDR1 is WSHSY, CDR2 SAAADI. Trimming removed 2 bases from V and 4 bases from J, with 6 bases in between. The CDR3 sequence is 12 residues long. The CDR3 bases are TGCGCCAGCAGTGAGAGGAGGTACGAGCAGTACGTC. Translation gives CASSERRYEQYV.

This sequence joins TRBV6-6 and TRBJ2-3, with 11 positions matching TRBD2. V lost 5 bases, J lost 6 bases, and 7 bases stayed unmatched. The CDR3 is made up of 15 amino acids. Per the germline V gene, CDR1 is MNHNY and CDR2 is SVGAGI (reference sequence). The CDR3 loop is CASSIAGGPVDTQYF. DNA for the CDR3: TGTGCCAGCAGTATAGCGGGAGGGCCGGTTGATACGCAGTATTTT.

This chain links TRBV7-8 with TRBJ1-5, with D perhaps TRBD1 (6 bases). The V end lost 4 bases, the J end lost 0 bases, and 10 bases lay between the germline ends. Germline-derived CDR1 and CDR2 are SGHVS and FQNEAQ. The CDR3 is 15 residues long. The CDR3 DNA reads TGTGCCAGCAGCTCCAGACAGGTTAGCAATCAGCCCCAGCATTTT. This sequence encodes CASSSRQVSNQPQHF.

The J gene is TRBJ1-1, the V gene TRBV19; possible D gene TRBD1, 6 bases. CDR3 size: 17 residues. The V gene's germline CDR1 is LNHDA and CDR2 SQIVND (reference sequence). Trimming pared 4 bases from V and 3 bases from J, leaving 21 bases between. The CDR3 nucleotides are TGTGCCAGTAGTACCCCGTCCGGGAGGGGGTCCGACACTGAAGCTTTCTTT. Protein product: CASSTPSGRGSDTEAFF.

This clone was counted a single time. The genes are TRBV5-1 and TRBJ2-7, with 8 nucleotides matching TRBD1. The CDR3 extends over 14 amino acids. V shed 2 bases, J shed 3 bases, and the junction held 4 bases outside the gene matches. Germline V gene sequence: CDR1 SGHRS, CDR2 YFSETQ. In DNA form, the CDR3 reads TGCGCCAGCAGCTTCAGGACAGGGAACTACGAGCAGTACTTC. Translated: CASSFRTGNYEQYF.

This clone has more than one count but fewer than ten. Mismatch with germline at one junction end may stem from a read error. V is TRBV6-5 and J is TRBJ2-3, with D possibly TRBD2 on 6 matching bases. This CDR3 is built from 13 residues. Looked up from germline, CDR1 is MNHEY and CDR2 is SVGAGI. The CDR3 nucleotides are TGTGCCAGCAGCTACTGGGGGGCAGATACGCAGTATTTT. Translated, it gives CASSYWGADTQYF.

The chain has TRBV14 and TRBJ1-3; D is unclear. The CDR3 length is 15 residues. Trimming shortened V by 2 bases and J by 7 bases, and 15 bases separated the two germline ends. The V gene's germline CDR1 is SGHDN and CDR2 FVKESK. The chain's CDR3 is CASSQIRASSNTIYF. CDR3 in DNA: TGTGCCAGCAGCCAAATCCGGGCTAGCTCGAACACCATATATTTT.

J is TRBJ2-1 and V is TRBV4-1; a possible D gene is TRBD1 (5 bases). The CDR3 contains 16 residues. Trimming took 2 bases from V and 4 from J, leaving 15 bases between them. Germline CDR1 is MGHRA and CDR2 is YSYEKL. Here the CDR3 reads CASSQTRVRNYNEQFF. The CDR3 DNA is TGCGCCAGCAGCCAAACCAGGGTTAGAAATTACAATGAGCAGTTCTTC.

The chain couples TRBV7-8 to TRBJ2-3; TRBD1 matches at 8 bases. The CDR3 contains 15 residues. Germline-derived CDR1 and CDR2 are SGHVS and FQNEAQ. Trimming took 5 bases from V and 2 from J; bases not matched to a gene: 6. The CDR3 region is CASSAYRGNTDTQYF. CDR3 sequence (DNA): TGTGCCAGCAGCGCCTACAGGGGGAACACAGATACGCAGTATTTT.

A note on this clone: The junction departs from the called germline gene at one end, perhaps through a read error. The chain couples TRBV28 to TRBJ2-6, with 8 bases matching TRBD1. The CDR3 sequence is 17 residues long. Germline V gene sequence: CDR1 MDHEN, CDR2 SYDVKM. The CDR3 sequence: CASSPPIQGAGANGLTF. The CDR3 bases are TGTGCCAGCAGTCCCCCCATCCAGGGGGCTGGGGCCAACGGCCTGACTTTC. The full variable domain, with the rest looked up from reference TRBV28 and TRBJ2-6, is DVKVTQSSRYLVKRTGEKVFLECVQDMDHENMFWYRQDPGLGLRLIYFSYDVKMKEKGDIPEGYSVSREKKERFSLILESASTNQTSMYLCASSPPIQGAGANGLTFGAGSRLTVL.

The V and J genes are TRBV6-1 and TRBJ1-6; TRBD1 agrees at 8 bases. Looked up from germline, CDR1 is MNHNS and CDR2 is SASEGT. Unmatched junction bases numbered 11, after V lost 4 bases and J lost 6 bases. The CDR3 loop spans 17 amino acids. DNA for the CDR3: TGTGCCAGCAGTGCCCACGGACAGGGACTTTTTAATTCACCCCTCCACTTT. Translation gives CASSAHGQGLFNSPLHF.

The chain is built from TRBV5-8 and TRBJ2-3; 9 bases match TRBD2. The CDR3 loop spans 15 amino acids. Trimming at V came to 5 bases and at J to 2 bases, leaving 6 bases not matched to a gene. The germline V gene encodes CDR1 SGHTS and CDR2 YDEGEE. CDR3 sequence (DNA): TGTGCCAGCAGTTCGCGACTAGCGGTCACAGATACGCAGTATTTT. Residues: CASSSRLAVTDTQYF.

This chain's CDR3 is CASSQDLRSRNEQFF. CDR3 in DNA: TGCGCCAGCAGCCAAGATCTTAGGAGTAGGAATGAGCAGTTCTTC. The rearrangement links TRBV4-3 to TRBJ2-1; D remains unclear. Trimming shortened V by 0 bases and J by 7 bases, and 13 bases separated the two germline ends. CDR1 and CDR2 from the germline V gene are LGHNA and YSLEER. This CDR3 has 15 amino acids.

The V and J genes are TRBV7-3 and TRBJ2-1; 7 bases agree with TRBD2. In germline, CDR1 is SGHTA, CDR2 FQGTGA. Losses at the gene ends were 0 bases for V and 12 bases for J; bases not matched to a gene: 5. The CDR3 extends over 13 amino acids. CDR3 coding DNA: TGTGCCAGCAGCTTAACGCCTAGCGGTACGCAGTTCTTC. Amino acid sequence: CASSLTPSGTQFF.

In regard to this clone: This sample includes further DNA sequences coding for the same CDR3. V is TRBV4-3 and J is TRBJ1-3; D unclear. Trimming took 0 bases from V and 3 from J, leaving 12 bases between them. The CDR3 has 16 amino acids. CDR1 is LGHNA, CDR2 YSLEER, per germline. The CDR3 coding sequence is TGCGCCAGCAGCCAAGAAGATTTTACAGTTGGAAACACCATATATTTT. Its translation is CASSQEDFTVGNTIYF.

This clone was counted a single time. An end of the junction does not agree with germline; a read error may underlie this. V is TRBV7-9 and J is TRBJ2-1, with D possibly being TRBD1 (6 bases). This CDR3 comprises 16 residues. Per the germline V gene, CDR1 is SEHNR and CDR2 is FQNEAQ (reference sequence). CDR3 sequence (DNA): TGTTCCAGCAGCTTCCCTCGAGGGGGTTCCTACAATGAGCAGTTCTTC. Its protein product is CSSSFPRGGSYNEQFF.